A selection of T cell receptor beta chains follows, all from one sample in a study of CD8+ T cells in alopecia areata. Generated by immunoSEQ multiplex PCR, the TCRdb table keeps only in-frame clones and is missing some. The data show about 210,000 clones, less than 75% seen once. This specimen consisted of CD4+ T cells sorted from blood, obtained at week 4, from a patient treated with tofacitinib. These receptors originate from a human donor with alopecia areata. The CDR3 runs from the conserved cysteine through the conserved F or W. Fields, in order: clone size, V gene, D gene, J gene, CDR3 protein, CDR3 DNA. The D gene is left open where the match is weak. Expanded clones get a size class; other rows say once, few or many, or leave the size out.

clone_size: -
v_call: TRBV9
d_call: TRBD1
j_call: TRBJ2-3
cdr3_aa: CASSVPQGSTDTQYF
cdr3_nt: TGTGCCAGCAGCGTGCCACAGGGGAGCACAGATACGCAGTATTTT

clone_size: -
v_call: TRBV7-9
d_call: -
j_call: TRBJ1-1
cdr3_aa: CASSPLGDWGRHPFTEAFF
cdr3_nt: TGTGCCAGCAGCCCTTTGGGGGACTGGGGCCGCCACCCTTTCACTGAAGCTTTCTTT

clone_size: -
v_call: TRBV5-1
d_call: TRBD1
j_call: TRBJ2-7
cdr3_aa: CASSVGQGATEQYF
cdr3_nt: TGCGCCAGCAGCGTGGGACAGGGGGCAACCGAGCAGTACTTC

clone_size: few
v_call: TRBV29-1
d_call: -
j_call: TRBJ1-1
cdr3_aa: CSVVPATEAFF
cdr3_nt: TGCAGCGTTGTCCCCGCCACTGAAGCTTTCTTT

clone_size: few
v_call: TRBV14
d_call: -
j_call: TRBJ1-1
cdr3_aa: CASSQNTEAFF
cdr3_nt: TGTGCCAGCAGCCAGAACACTGAAGCTTTCTTT

clone_size: -
v_call: TRBV11-1
d_call: TRBD1
j_call: TRBJ1-1
cdr3_aa: CASSLGQGFAEAFF
cdr3_nt: TGTGCCAGCAGCTTAGGACAGGGATTCGCTGAAGCTTTCTTT

clone_size: -
v_call: TRBV25-1
d_call: -
j_call: TRBJ1-2
cdr3_aa: CASSLGRGSYGYTF
cdr3_nt: TGTGCCAGCAGTCTCGGGAGGGGATCGTATGGCTACACCTTC

clone_size: few
v_call: TRBV18
d_call: -
j_call: TRBJ2-7
cdr3_aa: CASSPGGDGEQYF
cdr3_nt: TGTGCCAGCTCACCGGGAGGTGATGGGGAGCAGTACTTC

clone_size: -
v_call: TRBV4-1
d_call: -
j_call: TRBJ1-2
cdr3_aa: CASSQDSRVEGYTF
cdr3_nt: TGCGCCAGCAGCCAAGATAGCAGGGTTGAAGGCTACACCTTC

clone_size: -
v_call: TRBV5-1
d_call: TRBD1
j_call: TRBJ1-1
cdr3_aa: CASSVQGLNTEAFF
cdr3_nt: TGCGCCAGCAGCGTACAGGGGTTGAACACTGAAGCTTTCTTT

clone_size: few
v_call: TRBV19
d_call: TRBD1
j_call: TRBJ2-7
cdr3_aa: CASSILGQGNYEQYF
cdr3_nt: TGTGCCAGTAGTATTTTGGGACAGGGGAACTACGAGCAGTACTTC

clone_size: -
v_call: TRBV7-3
d_call: -
j_call: TRBJ1-1
cdr3_aa: CASSLTGPSGVEAFF
cdr3_nt: TGTGCCAGCAGCTTAACGGGCCCATCCGGAGTTGAAGCTTTCTTT

clone_size: -
v_call: TRBV6-5
d_call: -
j_call: TRBJ1-2
cdr3_aa: CASRGGTNYGYTF
cdr3_nt: TGTGCCAGCAGGGGCGGGACTAACTATGGCTACACCTTC

clone_size: few
v_call: TRBV7-3
d_call: TRBD2
j_call: TRBJ2-1
cdr3_aa: CASSRLAGRDNEQFF
cdr3_nt: TGTGCCAGCAGCCGACTAGCGGGGAGAGACAATGAGCAGTTCTTC

clone_size: -
v_call: TRBV11-2
d_call: TRBD1
j_call: TRBJ1-1
cdr3_aa: CASKPTGGRNTEAFF
cdr3_nt: TGTGCCAGCAAACCGACAGGGGGGAGGAACACTGAAGCTTTCTTT

clone_size: -
v_call: TRBV6-1
d_call: -
j_call: TRBJ1-2
cdr3_aa: CASSESDGFYGYTF
cdr3_nt: TGTGCCAGCAGTGAATCGGACGGTTTCTATGGCTACACCTTC

clone_size: few
v_call: TRBV4-3
d_call: TRBD2
j_call: TRBJ2-3
cdr3_aa: CASSQVKLAGDTQYF
cdr3_nt: TGCGCCAGCAGCCAAGTAAAACTAGCGGGAGATACGCAGTATTTT

clone_size: once
v_call: TRBV30
d_call: -
j_call: TRBJ1-4
cdr3_aa: CAWRRQVRGEKLFF
cdr3_nt: TGTGCCTGGAGGCGACAGGTCCGGGGTGAAAAACTGTTTTTT